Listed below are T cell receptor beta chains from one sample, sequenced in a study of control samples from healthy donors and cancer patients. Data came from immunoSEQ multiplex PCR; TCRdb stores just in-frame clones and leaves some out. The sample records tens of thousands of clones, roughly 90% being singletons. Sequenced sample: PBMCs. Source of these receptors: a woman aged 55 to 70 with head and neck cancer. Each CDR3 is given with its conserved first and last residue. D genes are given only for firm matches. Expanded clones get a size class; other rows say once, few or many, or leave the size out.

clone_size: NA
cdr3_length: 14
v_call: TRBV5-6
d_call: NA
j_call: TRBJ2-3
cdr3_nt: TGTGCCAGCAGCGCAGGGTTTTCCACAGATACGCAGTATTTT
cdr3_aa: CASSAGFSTDTQYF

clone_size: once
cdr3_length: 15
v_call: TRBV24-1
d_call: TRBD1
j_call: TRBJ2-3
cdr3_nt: TGTGCCACCAGTGGGGTAGGGGGCCCCCCAGATACGCAGTATTTT
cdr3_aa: CATSGVGGPPDTQYF

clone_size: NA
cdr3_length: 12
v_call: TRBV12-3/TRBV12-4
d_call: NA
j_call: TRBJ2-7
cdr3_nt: TGTGCCAGCAGTTTAGGGTCTGACGAGCAGTACTTC
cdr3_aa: CASSLGSDEQYF

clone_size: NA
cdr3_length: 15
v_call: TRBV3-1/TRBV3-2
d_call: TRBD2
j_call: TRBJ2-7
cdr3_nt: TGTGCCAGCAGCCAAGGGACTAGCGAGGCCTACGAGCAGTACTTC
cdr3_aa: CASSQGTSEAYEQYF

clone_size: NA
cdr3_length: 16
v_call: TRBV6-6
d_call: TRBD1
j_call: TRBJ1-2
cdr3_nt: TGTGCCAGCAGTTACGGGAGGGCAGGGGGGAACTATGGCTACACCTTC
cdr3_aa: CASSYGRAGGNYGYTF

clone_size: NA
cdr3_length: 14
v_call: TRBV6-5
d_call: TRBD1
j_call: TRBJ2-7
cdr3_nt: TGTGCCAGCAGTTACTCCGGGACAGGTTACGAGCAGTACTTC
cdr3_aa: CASSYSGTGYEQYF

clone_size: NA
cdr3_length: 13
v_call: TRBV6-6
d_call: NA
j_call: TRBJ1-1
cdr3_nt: TGTGCCAGCAGTTACGGGGGGCCCGCGGAAGCTTTCTTT
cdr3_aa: CASSYGGPAEAFF

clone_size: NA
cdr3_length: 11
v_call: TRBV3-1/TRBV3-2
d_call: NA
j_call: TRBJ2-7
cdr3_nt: TGTGCCAGCAGCCGCTCCTACGAGCAGTACTTC
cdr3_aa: CASSRSYEQYF

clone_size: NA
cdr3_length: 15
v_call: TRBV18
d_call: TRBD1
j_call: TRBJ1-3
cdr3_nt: TGTGCCAGCTCACCAGGGACAGGGTTTGGAAACACCATATATTTT
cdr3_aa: CASSPGTGFGNTIYF

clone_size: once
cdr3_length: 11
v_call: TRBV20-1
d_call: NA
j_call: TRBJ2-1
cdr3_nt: TGCAGTGCCGTACAGGTCAATGAGCAGTTCTTC
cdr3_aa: CSAVQVNEQFF